Listed below are T cell receptor beta chains from one sample, sequenced in a study of somatic mutations in cytotoxic T cells in rheumatoid arthritis. The repertoire was sequenced with immunoSEQ multiplex PCR; TCRdb's copy has only in-frame clones and lacks some. Of about 12,000 clones in the sample, around 83% were seen once. Specimen: CD8+ T cells sorted from blood. The receptors stem from a woman aged 60-75 years in good health. The CDR3 runs from the conserved cysteine through the conserved F or W. The D gene is left open where the match is weak. Clone size, where shown, is once, few, many, or a class for clones that have expanded.

>TRBV5-6|14|-|TRBJ2-7|-
CASSLGRGTWEQYF
TGTGCCAGCAGCTTGGGCAGGGGCACTTGGGAGCAGTACTTC
>TRBV6-5|16|-|TRBJ2-5|-
CASSYIEGVAIETQYF
TGTGCCAGCAGTTATATTGAGGGAGTCGCAATAGAGACCCAGTACTTC
>TRBV4-1|16|TRBD2|TRBJ2-7|-
CASSQDLLAGRYEQYF
TGCGCCAGCAGCCAAGATTTACTAGCGGGGAGGTACGAGCAGTACTTC
>TRBV5-3|17|TRBD2|TRBJ2-3|-
CARSPRRTSGVIDTQYF
TGTGCCAGAAGCCCGCGGAGGACTAGCGGGGTTATAGATACGCAGTATTTT
>TRBV7-9|16|TRBD2|TRBJ2-2|once
CASSLRFSGDTGELFF
TGTGCCAGCAGCCTCCGCTTTAGCGGGGACACCGGGGAGCTGTTTTTT
>TRBV5-1|13|TRBD2|TRBJ2-2|-
CASSVAGAGELFF
TGCGCCAGCAGCGTGGCGGGGGCCGGGGAGCTGTTTTTT
>TRBV6-6|15|TRBD1|TRBJ1-1|-
CASSDRGRMNTEAFF
TGTGCCAGCAGTGACAGGGGGCGGATGAACACTGAAGCTTTCTTT
>TRBV29-1|14|-|TRBJ2-2|-
CSVRPGTTAGELFF
TGCAGCGTCCGACCCGGGACAACCGCCGGGGAGCTGTTTTTT
>TRBV27|15|TRBD1|TRBJ1-3|-
CASSPNRGRGNTIYF
TGTGCCAGCAGCCCGAACAGGGGTAGAGGAAACACCATATATTTT
>TRBV7-2|16|TRBD2|TRBJ2-7|few
CASSLSGGDLSYEQYF
TGTGCCAGCAGCTTAAGCGGGGGGGACCTATCCTACGAGCAGTACTTC
>TRBV30|14|-|TRBJ2-2|-
CAWSVNGGTGELFF
TGTGCCTGGAGTGTGAACGGGGGAACCGGGGAGCTGTTTTTT
>TRBV19|17|-|TRBJ2-2|-
CASSMRAGLTNTGELFF
TGTGCCAGTAGTATGAGGGCGGGCCTTACGAACACCGGGGAGCTGTTTTTT
>TRBV19|15|TRBD1|TRBJ1-5|-
CASSAEGASNQPQHF
TGTGCCAGTAGCGCCGAGGGGGCCAGCAATCAGCCCCAGCATTTT
>TRBV29-1|13|-|TRBJ2-2|-
CSGVGLNTGELFF
TGCAGCGGAGTGGGACTCAACACCGGGGAGCTGTTTTTT
>TRBV30|11|-|TRBJ1-2|-
CAWNRVYGYTF
TGTGCCTGGAACAGGGTTTATGGCTACACCTTC
>TRBV7-2|13|-|TRBJ1-2|-
CASSTDIYYGYTF
TGTGCCAGCAGCACCGACATATACTATGGCTACACCTTC
>TRBV7-9|16|-|TRBJ1-4|-
CASSLTGVVTNEKLFF
TGTGCCAGCAGCTTAACGGGGGTCGTGACTAATGAAAAACTGTTTTTT
>TRBV28|16|TRBD1|TRBJ1-2|-
CASSLYRTGGADGYTF
TGTGCCAGCAGTTTGTATCGGACAGGGGGCGCCGATGGCTACACCTTC
>TRBV19|14|-|TRBJ1-1|once
CASRYGGTNTEAFF
TGTGCCAGTAGGTATGGGGGGACGAACACTGAAGCTTTCTTT
>TRBV28|14|TRBD2|TRBJ2-5|-
CASSPGGSEETQYF
TGTGCCAGCAGTCCCGGGGGGTCGGAGGAGACCCAGTACTTC
>TRBV4-1|19|-|TRBJ1-6|-
CASSQDPDRTSSYNSPLHF
TGCGCCAGCAGCCAAGATCCTGACAGGACGAGCTCCTATAATTCACCCCTCCACTTT
>TRBV7-9|13|TRBD2|TRBJ2-1|-
CAVGGSRADEQFF
TGTGCCGTGGGCGGGAGCAGGGCGGATGAGCAGTTCTTC
>TRBV5-6|18|TRBD1|TRBJ1-6|-
CASSSGTGYRSYNSPLHF
TGTGCCAGCAGCTCCGGGACAGGGTATCGCTCCTATAATTCACCCCTCCACTTT
>TRBV9|15|-|TRBJ2-3|few
CASSVAGVVTDTQYF
TGTGCCAGCAGCGTAGCAGGGGTAGTTACAGATACGCAGTATTTT
>TRBV13|15|-|TRBJ2-5|once
CASSASGTPQETQYF
TGTGCCAGCAGCGCATCCGGGACTCCCCAAGAGACCCAGTACTTC
>TRBV7-6|19|TRBD2|TRBJ2-3|-
CASSPKVTSGFLGTDTQYF
TGTGCCAGCAGCCCAAAGGTGACTAGCGGCTTTCTAGGCACAGATACGCAGTATTTT
>TRBV5-4|18|-|TRBJ1-5|-
CASSLDGGGGQTNQPQHF
TGTGCCAGCAGCTTGGACGGGGGGGGAGGGCAGACCAATCAGCCCCAGCATTTT
>TRBV28|15|-|TRBJ2-1|-
CASSRQPSSYNEQFF
TGTGCCAGCAGCAGACAGCCCTCCTCCTACAATGAGCAGTTCTTC
>TRBV28|14|-|TRBJ1-3|-
CASGLEVKGNTIYF
TGTGCCAGCGGACTAGAAGTCAAGGGAAACACCATATATTTT
>TRBV7-3|15|-|TRBJ1-1|few
CASSLTRGPNTEAFF
TGTGCCAGCAGCTTAACGCGGGGACCGAACACTGAAGCTTTCTTT
>TRBV2|12|-|TRBJ2-7|-
CAGSPTKYEQYF
TGTGCCGGGTCCCCAACTAAATACGAGCAGTACTTC
>TRBV14|17|-|TRBJ2-1|few
CASSLTWTAGTNNEQFF
TGTGCCAGCAGCCTGACTTGGACAGCAGGGACGAACAATGAGCAGTTCTTC
>TRBV10-3|17|-|TRBJ2-1|-
CAISDPLDRGLNNEQFF
TGTGCCATCAGTGACCCCCTAGACAGAGGATTAAACAATGAGCAGTTCTTC
>TRBV7-9|15|-|TRBJ2-5|-
CASSLKLALKETQYF
TGTGCCAGCAGCTTAAAGTTAGCGTTAAAGGAGACCCAGTACTTC
>TRBV7-9|13|-|TRBJ1-1|-
CASSLRESLEAFF
TGTGCCAGCAGCTTGAGGGAGTCCCTTGAAGCTTTCTTT
>TRBV2|14|TRBD1|TRBJ1-5|-
CASSGQGGYQPQHF
TGTGCCAGCAGTGGACAGGGGGGATATCAGCCCCAGCATTTT
>TRBV6-4|16|TRBD1|TRBJ1-4|-
CASSGDWGDRDEKLFF
TGTGCCAGCAGTGGGGATTGGGGGGACAGGGATGAAAAACTGTTTTTT
>TRBV6-6|14|TRBD1|TRBJ1-2|-
CASSLGQAGYGYTF
TGTGCCAGCAGTTTAGGACAGGCGGGCTATGGCTACACCTTC
>TRBV6-1|13|-|TRBJ2-5|-
CASSVVRRETQYF
TGTGCCAGCAGTGTGGTCAGGAGGGAGACCCAGTACTTC
>TRBV4-1|17|TRBD1|TRBJ1-6|-
CASSHPAQGGRNSPLHF
TGCGCCAGCAGCCATCCAGCACAGGGGGGCAGGAATTCACCCCTCCACTTT
>TRBV5-1|15|TRBD1|TRBJ1-2|-
CASRMRSQGDYGYTF
TGCGCCAGCAGGATGAGGTCACAGGGGGACTATGGCTACACCTTC
>TRBV11-3|15|TRBD1|TRBJ1-4|few
CASSTRDRFNEKLFF
TGTGCCAGCAGCACCCGGGACAGGTTTAATGAAAAACTGTTTTTT
>TRBV15|15|-|TRBJ2-7|few
CATSPRRSSSYEQYF
TGTGCCACCAGCCCGCGACGGAGCAGCTCCTACGAGCAGTACTTC
>TRBV25-1|15|-|TRBJ1-1|-
CASSEGVGGDTEAFF
TGTGCCAGCAGTGAAGGGGTCGGGGGGGACACTGAAGCTTTCTTT
>TRBV9|12|-|TRBJ1-1|once
CASSPREGLAFF
TGTGCCAGCAGCCCCCGGGAGGGGTTAGCTTTCTTT
>TRBV9|17|TRBD1|TRBJ2-3|-
CASSSDFLFGQVDTQYF
TGTGCCAGCAGCTCAGATTTTCTGTTCGGACAGGTGGATACGCAGTATTTT
>TRBV4-1|15|TRBD2|TRBJ2-5|-
CASSQGLAGGETQYF
TGCGCCAGCAGCCAAGGGCTAGCGGGGGGAGAGACCCAGTACTTC
>TRBV5-1|13|-|TRBJ1-1|-
CASTPSGGTEAFF
TGCGCCAGCACCCCGTCGGGGGGCACTGAAGCTTTCTTT
>TRBV6-5|16|TRBD2|TRBJ2-5|-
CASSYPAGGLQETQYF
TGTGCCAGCAGTTACCCAGCGGGGGGACTCCAAGAGACCCAGTACTTC